This TCR beta chain was identified during a study of vaccination and CD4 T cells after COVID-19. The V end lost 3 bases, the J end lost 0 bases, and 8 bases lay between the germline ends. There are 15 residues in the CDR3. Germline-derived CDR1 and CDR2 are MDHEN and SYDVKM. Sequencing of DNA taken from cultured CD4+ T cells relied on the Oncomine TCR Beta short-read assay. TCRdb re-analysed the PCR reads in MiXCR, keeping a single row per CDR3 protein. The sample has some 17,000 distinct CDR3 sequences; 35% to 45% are singletons. On this clonotype: Its antigen remains unknown.

Documented treatment: roughly 10-day PBMC culture with coronavirus spike peptide pools or control peptides (ViraFEST assay). The V and J genes are TRBV28 and TRBJ2-2, with D hard to call. The sequence was collected from a human donor who had recovered from COVID-19. Sequencing used CD4+ T cells from blood, cultured in vitro. The CDR3 spells CASSFAITNTGELFF. Written as DNA, the CDR3 is TGTGCCAGCAGTTTCGCCATCACGAACACCGGGGAGCTGTTTTTT.